These 17 T cell receptor beta chains originate from one sample sequenced in a study of control samples from healthy donors and cancer patients. Sequencing used immunoSEQ multiplex PCR; TCRdb keeps in-frame clones, though not all of them. The sample includes about 110,000 clones, approximately 80% seen only once; the top ten take 6.5%. The sequenced sample consisted of blood. The receptor set was obtained from a man between 18 and 29 years old in good health.

The V and J genes are TRBV4-1 and TRBJ1-5, with TRBD1 matching over 10 bases. Germline CDR1 is MGHRA and CDR2 is YSYEKL. The CDR3 consists of 16 residues. Trimming took 1 base from V and 6 from J; bases not matched to a gene: 6. The CDR3 DNA reads as TGCGCCAGCAGCCAAGGACAGGGGGCGCCCGGTCAGCCCCAGCATTTT. This sequence encodes CASSQGQGAPGQPQHF.

The rearrangement joins TRBV4-3 to TRBJ2-7; TRBD2 is a possible D gene (7 bases). The ends were cut back, 0 bases at V and 4 bases at J, with 19 bases in the middle. This CDR3 comprises 17 residues. The germline V gene has CDR1 LGHNA and CDR2 YSLEER. The CDR3 protein is CASSQDGLGGARYEQYF. CDR3 sequence (DNA): TGCGCCAGCAGCCAAGATGGCCTTGGGGGGGCTAGGTACGAGCAGTACTTC.

This clone occurred once. This sequence joins TRBV7-2 and TRBJ1-1, with TRBD1 identical over 9 bases. The CDR3 extends over 17 amino acids. V was pared by 4 bases and J by 1 base, with 10 bases of the junction left unmatched. CDR1 and CDR2 (germline): SGHTA, FQGNSA. DNA for the CDR3: TGTGCCAGCAGCTCCGGGACAGGGACCTTCCCGAACACTGAAGCTTTCTTT. Translation: CASSSGTGTFPNTEAFF.

This clone was detected only once. The chain uses TRBV5-1 and TRBJ1-2; D gene ambiguous. Germline V gene data show CDR1 as SGHRS and CDR2 as YFSETQ. The CDR3 loop spans 16 amino acids. V was trimmed by 2 bases and J by 4 bases, leaving 18 bases between them. DNA for the CDR3: TGCGCCAGCAGCTTTCAAGACGGGAGGCTTAGCTATGGCTACACCTTC. Amino acid sequence: CASSFQDGRLSYGYTF.

This clone appeared a single time. In nucleotides, the CDR3 is TGTGCCAGCAGCCAAGGGGGACAGGGGGTCACTGAAGCTTTCTTT. Amino acid sequence: CASSQGGQGVTEAFF. The rearrangement joins TRBV3-1 (or the pseudogene TRBV3-2) to TRBJ1-1; 11 nucleotides line up with TRBD1. The CDR3 consists of 15 residues. Germline-derived CDR1 and CDR2 are LGHDT and YNNKEL (reference sequence). With 1 base clipped from V and 4 bases from J, the junction kept 2 bases outside the gene matches.

This clone was detected a few times. V is TRBV25-1 and J is TRBJ2-3; 7 bases line up with TRBD2. Germline trimming cut 6 bases from V and 2 bases from J; bases unmatched to any gene: 17. CDR3 size: 18 residues. The germline V gene has CDR1 MGHDK and CDR2 SYGVNS. CDR3 bases: TGTGCCAGCAGCCCCAAGTCGGGAGTAGCGGGCCTCACAGATACGCAGTATTTT. Amino acid sequence: CASSPKSGVAGLTDTQYF.

The gene calls are TRBV6-2 or TRBV6-3 and TRBJ2-7, with TRBD1 matching over 11 bases. The CDR3 sequence is 15 residues long. The junction had 4 bases not matched to a gene; V was cut back by 5 bases and J by 1 base. Looked up from germline, CDR1 is MNHEY and CDR2 is SVGEGT. As DNA, the CDR3 is TGTGCCAGCAGTGGAGGGACAGGGGGTTCCTACGAGCAGTACTTC. It encodes CASSGGTGGSYEQYF.

The gene calls are TRBV6-2 or TRBV6-3 and TRBJ2-7, with a possible D match to TRBD2 (5 bases). Between the trimmed V and J ends, which lost 6 bases and 7 bases, there was a span of 13 bases. The germline V gene has CDR1 MNHEY and CDR2 SVGEGT. The CDR3 length is 12 residues. In DNA, the CDR3 is TGTGCCAGCAGCCGAGCGCCGGGAGAGCAGTACTTC. This translates into CASSRAPGEQYF.

The chain joins TRBV4-1 to TRBJ2-5; 12 bases map to TRBD2. V was clipped by 0 bases and J by 2 bases; unmatched bases: 10. CDR1 and CDR2 from the germline V gene are MGHRA and YSYEKL. The CDR3 runs to 19 residues. CDR3: CASSQDLILLAGGQETQYF. The CDR3 bases are TGCGCCAGCAGCCAAGATCTTATTTTACTAGCGGGGGGACAAGAGACCCAGTACTTC.

The chain employs TRBV30 and TRBJ1-4, with D maybe TRBD1 (5 bases). Germline lookup yields CDR1 GTSNPN and CDR2 SVGIG (reference sequence). This CDR3 spans 12 amino acids. V lost 7 bases and J 6 bases, leaving 12 bases between the germline ends. The CDR3 DNA follows: TGTGCCTTGGACAAACAATATGAAAAACTGTTTTTT. As protein: CALDKQYEKLFF.

V is TRBV7-2 and J is TRBJ2-1; 9 bases are shared with TRBD1. V shed 3 bases, J shed 5 bases, and the junction held 11 bases outside the gene matches. The CDR3 runs 17 residues. CDR1 and CDR2 from the germline V gene are SGHTA and FQGNSA. This CDR3 reads CASSLEPQTGGNNEQFF. In DNA form, the CDR3 reads TGTGCCAGCAGCTTGGAGCCTCAGACAGGGGGGAACAATGAGCAGTTCTTC. The variable domain in full, completed from reference TRBV7-2 and TRBJ2-1, reads GAGVSQSPSNKVTEKGKDVELRCDPISGHTALYWYRQSLGQGLEFLIYFQGNSAPDKSGLPSDRFSAERTGGSVSTLTIQRTQQEDSAVYLCASSLEPQTGGNNEQFFGPGTRLTVL.

V gene TRBV6-6 combines with J gene TRBJ1-5; D is possibly TRBD1 (6 bases). The V and J ends lost 2 bases and 2 bases respectively, with 10 bases between them. Germline V gene lookup returns CDR1 MNHNY and CDR2 SVGAGI (reference sequence). This CDR3 spans 15 amino acids. The CDR3 DNA follows: TGTGCCAGCAGTTACCCGGCAGGGGGCAATCAGCCCCAGCATTTT. Translation: CASSYPAGGNQPQHF.

This rearrangement joins TRBV18 to TRBJ1-1; D is undetermined. V was shortened by 4 bases and J by 0 bases, with 6 bases between the two germline ends. Germline assignment: CDR1 KGHSH and CDR2 LQKENI. This CDR3 contains 13 residues. The CDR3 coding sequence is TGTGCCAGCTCACTCCAGATGAACACTGAAGCTTTCTTT. This gives the protein CASSLQMNTEAFF.

The chain joins TRBV29-1 to TRBJ2-3; a possible D gene is TRBD1 (6 bases). This CDR3 has 13 amino acids. Trimming took 5 bases from V and 6 from J, leaving 15 bases between them. Looked up from germline, CDR1 is SQVTM and CDR2 is ANQGSEA. CDR3 DNA: TGCAGCGTTAAAGTGGGGGCTGGGGATACGCAGTATTTT. Residues: CSVKVGAGDTQYF.

The chain combines TRBV15 with TRBJ2-2; D assignment may be TRBD1 or TRBD2 (6 bases each). Germline V gives CDR1 LNHNV, CDR2 YYDKDF (reference sequence). The CDR3 covers 15 residues. The V end was cut by 0 bases, the J end by 7 bases, with 12 bases between. The CDR3 coding sequence is TGTGCCACCAGCAGAGAACGAGGAGGGGGCGGGGAGCTGTTTTTT. Translated: CATSRERGGGGELFF.

This clone was seen just once. J is TRBJ2-6 and V is TRBV7-9, with 10 bases that match TRBD1. Trimming removed 10 bases from V and 1 base from J; junction bases left unmatched: 10. CDR3 size: 17 residues. Germline assignment: CDR1 SEHNR and CDR2 FQNEAQ (reference sequence). The CDR3 DNA is TGTGCCATTTCGACCGGGACAGGGGTTTCTGGGGCCAACGTCCTGACTTTC. Protein product: CAISTGTGVSGANVLTF.

The gene calls are TRBV10-3 and TRBJ2-5, with TRBD1 identical over 12 bases. From germline, CDR1 is ENHRY and CDR2 SYGVKD. There are 14 residues in the CDR3. V was pared by 8 bases and J by 1 base, with 2 bases of the junction left unmatched. The CDR3 sequence is CAIGTGGSQETQYF. The CDR3 nucleotides are TGTGCCATCGGGACAGGGGGCTCCCAAGAGACCCAGTACTTC.